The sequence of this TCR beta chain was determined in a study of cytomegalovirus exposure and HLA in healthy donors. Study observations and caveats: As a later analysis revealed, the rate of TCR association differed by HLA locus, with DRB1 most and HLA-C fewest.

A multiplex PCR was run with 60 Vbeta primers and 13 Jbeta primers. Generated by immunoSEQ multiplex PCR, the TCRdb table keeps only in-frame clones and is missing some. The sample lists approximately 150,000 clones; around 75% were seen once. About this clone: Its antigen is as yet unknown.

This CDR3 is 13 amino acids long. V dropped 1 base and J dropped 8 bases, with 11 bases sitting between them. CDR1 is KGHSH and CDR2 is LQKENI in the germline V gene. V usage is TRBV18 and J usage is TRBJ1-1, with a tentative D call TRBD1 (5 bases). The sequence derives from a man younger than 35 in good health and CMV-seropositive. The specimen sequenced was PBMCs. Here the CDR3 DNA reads TGTGCCAGCTCACCACAGGGGCTAAAAGAAGCTTTCTTT. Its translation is CASSPQGLKEAFF.